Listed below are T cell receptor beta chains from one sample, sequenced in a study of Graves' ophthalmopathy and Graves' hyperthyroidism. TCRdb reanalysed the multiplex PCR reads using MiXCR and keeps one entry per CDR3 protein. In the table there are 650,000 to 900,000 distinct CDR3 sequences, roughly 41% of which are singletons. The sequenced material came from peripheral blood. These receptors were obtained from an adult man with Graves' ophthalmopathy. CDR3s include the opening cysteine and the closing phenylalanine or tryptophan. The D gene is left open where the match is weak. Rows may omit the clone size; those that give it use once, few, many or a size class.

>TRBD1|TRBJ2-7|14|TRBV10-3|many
TGTGCCATCAGGGACAGGATCTCCGTCTACGAGCAGTACTTC
CAIRDRISVYEQYF
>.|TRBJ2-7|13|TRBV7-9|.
TGTGCCAGCAGTTCGTCGTCCCTCTTCGAGCAGTACTTC
CASSSSSLFEQYF
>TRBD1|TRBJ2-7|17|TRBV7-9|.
TGTGCCAGCAGCTCCCCGTTGAGGGACAGGGCAGATTACGAGCAGTACTTC
CASSSPLRDRADYEQYF
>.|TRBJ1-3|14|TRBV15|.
TGTGCCACCAGCAGAGAAGGGTCGGCGAACACCATATATTTT
CATSREGSANTIYF
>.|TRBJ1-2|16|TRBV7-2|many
TGTGCCAGCAGCTTACAAGTCGCAGGGGTGAACTATGGCTACACCTTC
CASSLQVAGVNYGYTF
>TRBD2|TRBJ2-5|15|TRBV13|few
TGTGCCAGCAGCCAAACTAGCGGGGGGGCAGAGACCCAGTACTTC
CASSQTSGGAETQYF
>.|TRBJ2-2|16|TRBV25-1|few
TGTGCCAGCAGTTACTCGAATCCATCTACGGCCGGGGAGCTGTTTTTT
CASSYSNPSTAGELFF
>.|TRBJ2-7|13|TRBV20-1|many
TGCAGTGCTAAGGGGGATCGGGCCTACGAGCAGTACTTC
CSAKGDRAYEQYF
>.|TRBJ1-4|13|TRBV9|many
TGTGCCAGCAGCGTAGTCCTTAATGAAAAACTGTTTTTT
CASSVVLNEKLFF
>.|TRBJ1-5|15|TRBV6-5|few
TGTGCCAGCAGTAGAACGTACCCTAGCAATCAGCCCCAGCATTTT
CASSRTYPSNQPQHF
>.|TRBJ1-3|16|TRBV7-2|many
TGTGCCAGCAGCTTGGGCTACACCTACTCTGGAAACACCATATATTTT
CASSLGYTYSGNTIYF
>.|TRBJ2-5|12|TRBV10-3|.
TGTGCCACGAGCGACAACAAAGAGACCCAGTACTTC
CATSDNKETQYF
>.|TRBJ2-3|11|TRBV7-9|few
TGTGCCATGTTAGACGGAGATACGCAGTATTTT
CAMLDGDTQYF
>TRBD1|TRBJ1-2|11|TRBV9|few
TGTGCCAGCCGAGGGGGCCGGGGCTACACCTTC
CASRGGRGYTF
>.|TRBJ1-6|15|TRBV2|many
TGTGCCAGCACGTTAGGGAAGACGGTCGGTTCACCCCTCCACTTT
CASTLGKTVGSPLHF
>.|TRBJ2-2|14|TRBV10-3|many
TGTGCCACCCGACGGACAGCGAACACCGGGGAGCTGTTTTTT
CATRRTANTGELFF
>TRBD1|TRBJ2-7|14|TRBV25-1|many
TGTGCCAGCAGTTGGGGACAGGGGGCCTACGAGCAGTACTTC
CASSWGQGAYEQYF
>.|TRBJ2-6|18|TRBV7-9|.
TGTGCCAGCAGTGACCGTGGCAGGGGATACACCGGGGCCAACGTCCTGACTTTC
CASSDRGRGYTGANVLTF
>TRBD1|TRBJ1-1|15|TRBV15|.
TGTGCCACCGCCACGGGCACAGGGGGCAGAACTGAAGCCTTCTTT
CATATGTGGRTEAFF
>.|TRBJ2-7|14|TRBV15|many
TGTGCCACCAGCAGAGAGGACAGATCCTACGAGCAGTACTTC
CATSREDRSYEQYF
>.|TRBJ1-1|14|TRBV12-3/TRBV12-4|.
TGTGCCAGCAGTCCCCAGGGTGTGAGGACTGAAGCTTTCTTT
CASSPQGVRTEAFF
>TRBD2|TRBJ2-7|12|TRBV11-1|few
TGTGCCAGCAAACTAGCGGCCTACGAGCAGTACTTC
CASKLAAYEQYF
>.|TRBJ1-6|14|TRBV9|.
TGTGCCAGCAGCACCGGGACCCAGGGTTCACCCCTCCACTTT
CASSTGTQGSPLHF
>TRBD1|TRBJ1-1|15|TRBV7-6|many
TGTGCCAGCAGCCCTGGGGGGCAGGGGGACACTGAAGCTTTCTTT
CASSPGGQGDTEAFF
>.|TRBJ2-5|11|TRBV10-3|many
TGTGCCATCAGTGATGGGGAGACCCAGTACTTC
CAISDGETQYF
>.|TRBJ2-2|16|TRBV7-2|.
TGTGCCAGCAACAAAAGGTCGGGGGTATCTCCCGGGGAGCTGTTTTTT
CASNKRSGVSPGELFF
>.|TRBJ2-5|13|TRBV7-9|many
TGTGCCAGCACCAAGGCCGTACAAGAGACCCAGTACTTC
CASTKAVQETQYF
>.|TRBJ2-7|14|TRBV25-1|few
TGTGCCAGCAGTGGCCATGGCGGGACCTACGAGCAGTACTTC
CASSGHGGTYEQYF
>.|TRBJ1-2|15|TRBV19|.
TGTGCCAGTACCCGAGGGCAGGGAGACTTCTATGGCTACACCTTC
CASTRGQGDFYGYTF
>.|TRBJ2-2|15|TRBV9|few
TGTGCCAGCAGCTTAAGCGATTTGGGGACCGGGGAGCTGTTTTTT
CASSLSDLGTGELFF
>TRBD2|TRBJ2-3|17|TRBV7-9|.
TGTGCCAGCAGCAACTCTGTAAGAGCGGGAGCCACAGATACGCAGTATTTT
CASSNSVRAGATDTQYF
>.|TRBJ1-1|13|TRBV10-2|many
TGCGCCAGCAGTGAGAACAGGGTGACTGAAGCTTTCTTT
CASSENRVTEAFF
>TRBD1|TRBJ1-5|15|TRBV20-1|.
TGCAGTGCTGGAGGAGATGACAGGGTGTATCAGCCCCAGCATTTT
CSAGGDDRVYQPQHF
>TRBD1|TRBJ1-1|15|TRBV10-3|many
TGTGCCAGCAGTTACACGACAGGGGAGGACACTGAAGCTTTCTTT
CASSYTTGEDTEAFF
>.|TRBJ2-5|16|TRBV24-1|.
TGTGCCAGCAGCCTTTGGGCGCAGGGTTCGGGAGAGACCCAGTACTTC
CASSLWAQGSGETQYF
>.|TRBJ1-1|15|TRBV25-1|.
TGTGCCAGCTCAACACGAAGGGAGATGAACACTGAAGCTTTCTTT
CASSTRREMNTEAFF
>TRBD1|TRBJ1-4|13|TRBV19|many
TGTGCCGGACGGGACAGGGAGCAAGAAAAACTGTTTTTT
CAGRDREQEKLFF
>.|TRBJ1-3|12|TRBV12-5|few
TGTGCTAGTGGCCGCTCTGGAAACACCATATATTTT
CASGRSGNTIYF
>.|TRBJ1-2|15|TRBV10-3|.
TGTGCCATCAGGCAGGGTGTAGACTTTCCCGGAGGCTACACCTTC
CAIRQGVDFPGGYTF
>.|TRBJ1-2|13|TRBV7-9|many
TGTGCCAGCAAGGGCCATTTAGACTATGGCTACACCTTC
CASKGHLDYGYTF
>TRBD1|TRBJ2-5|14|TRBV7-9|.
TGTGTCAGCAGCTCGGACAGGGGGCTGGAGACCCAGTACTTC
CVSSSDRGLETQYF
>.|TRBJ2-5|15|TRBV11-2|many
TGTGCCAGCAGCTCCGGACAAACGTACCAAGAGACCCAGTACTTC
CASSSGQTYQETQYF
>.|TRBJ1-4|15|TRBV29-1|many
TGCAGCGTTGAGTTGAGCCCGGCAACTAATGAAAAACTGTTTTTT
CSVELSPATNEKLFF
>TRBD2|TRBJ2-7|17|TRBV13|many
TGTGCCAGCAGCTTAGAACTAGCGGGAGGACCTGGCGGCGAGCAGTACTTC
CASSLELAGGPGGEQYF
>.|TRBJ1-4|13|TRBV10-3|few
TGTGCCAGCAGTGAAACCCAGGGGACTCGACTGTTTTTT
CASSETQGTRLFF
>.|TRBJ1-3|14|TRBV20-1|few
TGCAGTGCTAGCGTTGCAGATCCTGGAAACACCATATATTTT
CSASVADPGNTIYF
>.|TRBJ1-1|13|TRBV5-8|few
TGTGCCAGCAGGCCGGGACAGAACACTGAAGCTTTCTTT
CASRPGQNTEAFF
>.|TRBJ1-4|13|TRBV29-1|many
TGCAGCGTAGGCGAGAGGGGAGCCGAAAAACTGTTTTTT
CSVGERGAEKLFF
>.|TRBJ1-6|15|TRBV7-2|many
TGTGCCAGCAGCTTAGGTCGGGGGAGCAATTCACCCCTCCACTTT
CASSLGRGSNSPLHF
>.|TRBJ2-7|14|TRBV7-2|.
TGCGCCAGCAGTCCTGGGACAAGCCTCTCCGAGCAGTACTTC
CASSPGTSLSEQYF